The TCR beta chain under discussion was sequenced for a study of shared T cell receptors in the human thymus. TCRdb's copy holds only in-frame clones and misses some; the assay was immunoSEQ multiplex PCR. Of hundreds of thousands of clones listed, 80% to 90% are singletons. This clone was counted between two and nine times. Trimming removed 5 bases from V and 12 bases from J; junction bases left unmatched: 4. The CDR3 contains 11 residues. Germline-derived CDR1 and CDR2 are LNHDA and SQIVND (reference sequence). This sample also appeared in a second study, on human thymus T cells.

This TCR was recovered from a boy under two years old with a congenital heart defect. The specimen sequenced was thymocytes. The chain links TRBV19 to TRBJ2-1; TRBD2 agrees at 7 bases. The CDR3 DNA reads TGTGCCAGTAGTCCCGGGGGGAGGCAGTTCTTC. Protein: CASSPGGRQFF.